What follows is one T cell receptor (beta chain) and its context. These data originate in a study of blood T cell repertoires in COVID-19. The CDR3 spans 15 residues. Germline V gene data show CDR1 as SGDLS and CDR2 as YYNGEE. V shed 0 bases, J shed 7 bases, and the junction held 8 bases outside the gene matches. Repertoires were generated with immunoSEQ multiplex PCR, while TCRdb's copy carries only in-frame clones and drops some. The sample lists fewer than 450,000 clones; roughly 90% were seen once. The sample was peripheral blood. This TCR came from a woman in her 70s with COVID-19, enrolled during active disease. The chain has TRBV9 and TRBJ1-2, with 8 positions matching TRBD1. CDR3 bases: TGTGCCAGCAGCGTAGAAGGCCAGGGGGCACGTGGCTACACCTTC. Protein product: CASSVEGQGARGYTF.